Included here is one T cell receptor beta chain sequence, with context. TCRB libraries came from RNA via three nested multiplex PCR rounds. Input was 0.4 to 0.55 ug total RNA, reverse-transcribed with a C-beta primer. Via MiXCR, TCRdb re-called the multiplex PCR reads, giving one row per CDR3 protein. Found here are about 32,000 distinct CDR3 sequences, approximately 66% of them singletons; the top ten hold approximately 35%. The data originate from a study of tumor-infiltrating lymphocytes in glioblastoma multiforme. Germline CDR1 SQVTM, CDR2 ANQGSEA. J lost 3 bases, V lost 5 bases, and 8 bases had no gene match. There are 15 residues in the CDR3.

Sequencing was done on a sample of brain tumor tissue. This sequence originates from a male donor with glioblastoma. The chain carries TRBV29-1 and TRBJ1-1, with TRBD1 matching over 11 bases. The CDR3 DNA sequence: TGCAGCGTTCCTTGGACAGGGGGCGCGGACACTGAAGCTTTCTTT. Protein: CSVPWTGGADTEAFF.